Following are 27 T cell receptor beta chains from one sample sequenced in a study of T cells in Graves' hyperthyroidism and ophthalmopathy. Amplified TCR beta CDR3 regions came from RNA transcripts. TCR CDR3 regions were first amplified by RT-PCR with HTBI primers. Each CDR3 protein gets one entry after TCRdb re-called the multiplex PCR reads with MiXCR. The sample holds about 360,000 distinct CDR3 sequences, less than 15% seen once. The sample was blood. Receptor source: a woman under 30 with Graves' hyperthyroidism.

The sample holds one count of this clonotype. A much larger clone differs from this one at a single base, so this may be a read error. This CDR3 is missing its conserved last phenylalanine or tryptophan, likely due to a read error. The chain carries TRBV25-1 and TRBJ1-1, with no clear D. CDR3 length equals 13 residues. Per the germline V gene, CDR1 is MGHDK and CDR2 is SYGVNS. Trimming shortened V by 5 bases and J by 5 bases, and 12 bases separated the two germline ends. The DNA of the CDR3 is TGTGCCAGCAGTCACACAGTGGGAACTGAAGCTTTCCTT. The encoded protein is CASSHTVGTEAFL.

This clonotype has at least ten counts. The chain links TRBV6-5 to TRBJ1-6, with unresolved D. The CDR3 has 16 residues. Germline values: CDR1 MNHEY, CDR2 SVGAGI. V gave up 0 bases and J gave up 8 bases, with 14 bases separating them. CDR3 sequence (DNA): TGTGCCAGCAGTTACTCGGCCCCAGTCCCTGATTCACCCCTCCACTTT. Its translation is CASSYSAPVPDSPLHF.

The sample holds many counts of this clonotype. The chain recombines TRBV28 with TRBJ1-2; 7 positions agree with TRBD1. Per germline, CDR1 MDHEN and CDR2 SYDVKM. Losses at the gene ends were 6 bases for V and 4 bases for J; bases not matched to a gene: 8. The CDR3 consists of 14 residues. CDR3 loop: CASSERGRGYGYTF. The CDR3 region has the DNA TGTGCCAGCAGCGAAAGGGGGCGAGGCTATGGCTACACCTTC.

This clonotype was recorded a few times. V is TRBV9 and J is TRBJ2-1, with 13 nucleotides matching TRBD2. The germline CDR1 and CDR2 sequences are SGDLS and YYNGEE. CDR3 length equals 15 residues. V dropped 2 bases and J dropped 7; count of bases not matched to a gene: 3. CDR3 nucleotides: TGTGCCAGCAGCGTGACTAGCGGGAGGATAAATGAGCAGTTCTTC. It is translated as CASSVTSGRINEQFF.

In this sample, this clonotype turned up many times. The chain recombines TRBV18 with TRBJ2-2; no definite D call. Germline CDR1 KGHSH, CDR2 LQKENI. The CDR3 length is 15 residues. The V and J ends lost 0 bases and 1 base respectively, with 6 bases between them. The CDR3 loop is CASSPPNQNTGELFF. CDR3 in DNA: TGTGCCAGCTCACCACCCAACCAGAACACCGGGGAGCTGTTTTTT.

Many counts were recorded for this clonotype. J is TRBJ2-3 and V is TRBV12-5, with 8 bases aligning to TRBD2. CDR1 is LGHNT, CDR2 FRNRAP, per germline. The CDR3 contains 16 residues. J was trimmed by 2 bases and V by 3 bases; bases with no gene match: 7. The CDR3 DNA reads as TGTGCTAGTGGTTTTAATCCGGGACTAGACACAGATACGCAGTATTTT. It specifies CASGFNPGLDTDTQYF. The full variable domain, with the rest looked up from reference TRBV12-5 and TRBJ2-3, is DARVTQTPRHKVTEMGQEVTMRCQPILGHNTVFWYRQTMMQGLELLAYFRNRAPLDDSGMPKDRFSAEMPDATLATLKIQPSEPRDSAVYFCASGFNPGLDTDTQYFGPGTRLTVL.

This clonotype was observed a handful of times. A much larger clone differs from this one at a single base, so this may be a read error. The J gene is TRBJ1-1, the V gene TRBV20-1, with D hard to call. This CDR3 contains 11 residues. Trimming removed 6 bases from V and 3 bases from J, with 8 bases in between. Germline-derived CDR1 and CDR2 are DFQATT and SNEGSKA (reference sequence). The chain's CDR3 is CSAARYTEAFF. For the CDR3, the DNA is TGCAGTGCAGCACGGTACACTGAAGCTTTCTTT.

This clonotype was detected ten times or more. The CDR3 protein is CASSVGGAGVGEQYF. The CDR3 DNA is TGTGCCAGCAGTGTCGGTGGAGCGGGAGTGGGTGAGCAGTACTTC. The rearrangement links TRBV2 to TRBJ2-7, with 8 bases aligning to TRBD2. Germline V gives CDR1 SNHLY, CDR2 FYNNEI. With 4 bases clipped from V and 7 bases from J, the junction kept 12 bases outside the gene matches. The CDR3 is made up of 15 amino acids.

In this sample, this clonotype turned up many times. DNA for the CDR3: TGTGCCAGCAGGGTAGGGGAGGTCAACGGTGGGAACACTGAAGCTTTCTTT. Protein: CASRVGEVNGGNTEAFF. This rearrangement joins TRBV2 to TRBJ1-1; perhaps TRBD1 as D (5 bases). This CDR3 has 17 amino acids. CDR1 is SNHLY, CDR2 FYNNEI, per germline. The V end lost 6 bases, the J end lost 1 base, and 21 bases lay between the germline ends. Combining the CDR3 with reference TRBV2 and TRBJ1-1 gives the whole variable domain EPEVTQTPSHQVTQMGQEVILRCVPISNHLYFYWYRQILGQKVEFLVSFYNNEISEKSEIFDDQFSVERPDGSNFTLKIRSTKLEDSAMYFCASRVGEVNGGNTEAFFGQGTRLTVV.

This clonotype showed up many times. CDR3 bases: TGTGCCAGCAGCGGCAACCCGAACACTGAAGCTTTCTTT. Translating it yields CASSGNPNTEAFF. The J gene is TRBJ1-1, the V gene TRBV13, with unresolved D. V lost 5 bases and J 1 base, leaving 8 bases between the germline ends. This CDR3 contains 13 residues. Germline V CDR1 and CDR2: PRHDT, FYEKMQ (reference sequence).

This clonotype was counted ten times or more. This chain joins TRBV5-5 and TRBJ2-7; tentatively, D is TRBD2 (5 bases). The germline CDR1 and CDR2 sequences are SGHKS and YYEKEE (reference sequence). V dropped 0 bases and J dropped 4 bases, with 11 bases sitting between them. There are 14 residues in the CDR3. The CDR3 nucleotides are TGTGCCAGCAGCTTGGACTTCACGGGGTACGAGCAGTACTTC. Amino acid sequence: CASSLDFTGYEQYF. Full variable domain (remainder filled in from reference TRBV5-5 and TRBJ2-7): DAGVTQSPTHLIKTRGQQVTLRCSPISGHKSVSWYQQVLGQGPQFIFQYYEKEERGRGNFPDRFSARQFPNYSSELNVNALLLGDSALYLCASSLDFTGYEQYFGPGTRLTVT.

This chain links TRBV28 with TRBJ2-3; D is undetermined. Looked up from germline, CDR1 is MDHEN and CDR2 is SYDVKM. This CDR3 has 16 residues. V was cut by 2 bases and J by 0 bases, with 12 bases left in between. CDR3 amino acids: CASSLDRLTSTDTQYF. The CDR3 region has the DNA TGTGCCAGCAGTTTAGACCGGCTGACTAGCACAGATACGCAGTATTTT.

This clonotype was detected many times. This chain links TRBV28 with TRBJ1-4; D might be TRBD1 (6 bases). The V and J ends lost 4 bases and 7 bases respectively, with 7 bases between them. The CDR3 consists of 12 residues. The germline V gene has CDR1 MDHEN and CDR2 SYDVKM. CDR3 protein: CASSSGVEKLFF. The DNA of the CDR3 is TGTGCCAGCAGTTCAGGGGTTGAAAAACTGTTTTTT.

The gene calls are TRBV5-1 and TRBJ1-1; D may be TRBD1 (6 bases). In germline, CDR1 is SGHRS, CDR2 YFSETQ. CDR3 length: 16 residues. Between the trimmed V and J ends, which lost 2 bases and 8 bases, there was a span of 22 bases. CDR3 nucleotide sequence: TGCGCCAGCAGCTTTGGGGGGGGCCTTACAGGGTCCGAAGCTTTCTTT. It yields the protein CASSFGGGLTGSEAFF. The whole variable domain, remainder taken from reference TRBV5-1 and TRBJ1-1, is KAGVTQTPRYLIKTRGQQVTLSCSPISGHRSVSWYQQTPGQGLQFLFEYFSETQRNKGNFPGRFSGRQFSNSRSEMNVSTLELGDSALYLCASSFGGGLTGSEAFFGQGTRLTVV.

This clonotype has a count of ten or more. The chain couples TRBV2 to TRBJ2-7; D uncertain. The CDR3 contains 12 residues. Trimming took off 4 bases at V and 0 bases at J, with 4 bases between the two ends. Germline V gene sequence: CDR1 SNHLY, CDR2 FYNNEI. The CDR3, as DNA: TGTGCCAGCAGTGCGGACTCCTACGAGCAGTACTTC. Encoded protein: CASSADSYEQYF.

This clonotype has ten or more counts. The gene calls are TRBV14 and TRBJ2-2; D possibly corresponds to TRBD1 (5 bases). CDR1 SGHDN and CDR2 FVKESK come from the germline V gene. V lost 2 bases and J lost 1, with 8 bases in between. This CDR3 has 15 residues. DNA for the CDR3: TGTGCCAGCAGCCAACTAACAGGGAACACCGGGGAGCTGTTTTTT. Translated: CASSQLTGNTGELFF.

This clonotype was seen repeatedly, ten times or more. The chain couples TRBV6-1 to TRBJ2-5; D ambiguous. V was cut by 4 bases and J by 3 bases, with 12 bases left in between. This CDR3 region has 14 residues. Germline CDR1 MNHNS, CDR2 SASEGT. The CDR3 reads CASSVTPTEETQYF. CDR3 in DNA: TGTGCCAGCAGTGTAACACCGACGGAAGAGACCCAGTACTTC.

The chain is built from TRBV3-1 and TRBJ1-6; tentative D call: TRBD1 (5 bases). The CDR3 is 15 residues long. Germline-derived CDR1 and CDR2 are LGHDT and YNNKEL (reference sequence). Trimming stripped 5 bases from V and 9 bases from J, with 17 bases between. The CDR3 coding sequence is TGTGCCAGCAGCTCGGCCGGGACCTTGGCTTCACCCCTCCACTTT. Residues: CASSSAGTLASPLHF.

This clonotype was recorded at least ten times. The chain recombines TRBV20-1 with TRBJ1-5, with 10 bases matching TRBD1. Germline V lookup: CDR1 DFQATT, CDR2 SNEGSKA (reference sequence). CDR3 length equals 14 residues. V lost 5 bases and J lost 4; bases outside the gene matches: 5. The CDR3 DNA reads as TGCAGTGCTCTTCGACAGGGGGCAAATCAGCCCCAGCATTTT. It encodes CSALRQGANQPQHF.

Ten or more counts support this clonotype. The rearrangement links TRBV6-2 or TRBV6-3 to TRBJ2-7; D possibly corresponds to TRBD2 (6 bases). Germline V gene lookup returns CDR1 MNHEY and CDR2 SVGEGT. The CDR3 length is 13 residues. The V end was cut by 5 bases, the J end by 6 bases, with 14 bases between. The CDR3: CASSSRGSPEQYF. The CDR3 nucleotides read TGTGCCAGCAGTAGCCGGGGGTCACCCGAGCAGTACTTC.

The chain recombines TRBV5-1 with TRBJ2-1; 9 nucleotides agree with TRBD2. This CDR3 comprises 17 residues. The V gene end was trimmed by 4 bases and the J gene end by 4 bases; junction bases not matched to a gene: 12. The V gene's germline CDR1 is SGHRS and CDR2 YFSETQ. The CDR3 coding sequence is TGCGCCAGCAGCCCTCCGGGATTAAGCGGGGGGTACAATGAGCAGTTCTTC. It translates to CASSPPGLSGGYNEQFF.

This clonotype has a handful of counts. V usage is TRBV7-9 and J usage is TRBJ1-3; 7 nucleotides agree with TRBD1. The V segment lost 1 base and the J segment 2 bases; nucleotides outside the gene matches: 2. Germline V lookup: CDR1 SEHNR, CDR2 FQNEAQ (reference sequence). This CDR3 has 15 residues. CDR3 bases: TGTGCCAGCAGCTTAGAAGGGGGCCCTGGAAACACCATATATTTT. Amino acid sequence: CASSLEGGPGNTIYF.

This clonotype was seen at least ten times. The rearrangement links TRBV5-6 to TRBJ2-1, with D perhaps TRBD1 (5 bases). Germline CDR1 reads SGHDT; CDR2 reads YYEEEE. This CDR3 contains 13 residues. Trimming cost V 3 bases and J 6 bases, with 10 bases left between them. This CDR3 is CASSWWQGNEQFF. Written as DNA, the CDR3 is TGTGCCAGCAGCTGGTGGCAGGGCAATGAGCAGTTCTTC.

V is TRBV19 and J is TRBJ2-3; 9 nucleotides line up with TRBD2. J was trimmed by 8 bases and V by 10 bases; bases with no gene match: 13. The CDR3 has 14 residues. In germline, CDR1 is LNHDA, CDR2 SQIVND (reference sequence). The DNA of the CDR3 is TGTGCCACAAAGGGCGGGGGGGCGGTTGGTACGCAGTATTTT. Protein sequence: CATKGGGAVGTQYF.

This clonotype was counted only a few times. This chain links TRBV5-4 with TRBJ2-7; TRBD1 matches at 9 bases. The CDR3 covers 15 residues. In germline, CDR1 is SGHNT, CDR2 YYREEE (reference sequence). Trimming took 0 bases from V and 5 from J; bases not matched to a gene: 6. CDR3: CASSLGGQGSNEQYF. The CDR3 bases are TGTGCCAGCAGCTTGGGCGGACAGGGGTCCAACGAGCAGTACTTC.

This clonotype was seen repeatedly, ten times or more. The chain has TRBV5-1 and TRBJ2-1; D remains unclear. Looked up from germline, CDR1 is SGHRS and CDR2 is YFSETQ. Trimming removed 0 bases at V and 1 base at J, with 5 bases between. This CDR3 is built from 14 residues. The CDR3 here is CASSLAESYNEQFF. The CDR3, as DNA: TGCGCCAGCAGCTTGGCGGAGTCCTACAATGAGCAGTTCTTC.

Concerning this clonotype itself: Since no conserved phenylalanine or tryptophan closes the CDR3, a read error is the likely cause. This chain joins TRBV6-1 and TRBJ2-3, with a weak D call TRBD1 (5 bases). Germline V gene data show CDR1 as MNHNS and CDR2 as SASEGT. This CDR3 is built from 14 residues. Trimming removed 6 bases from V and 2 bases from J, with 12 bases in between. The CDR3 nucleotides are TGTGCCAGCAGGGGGCGACTTCTCACAGATACGCAGTATTTA. Translating it yields CASRGRLLTDTQYL.